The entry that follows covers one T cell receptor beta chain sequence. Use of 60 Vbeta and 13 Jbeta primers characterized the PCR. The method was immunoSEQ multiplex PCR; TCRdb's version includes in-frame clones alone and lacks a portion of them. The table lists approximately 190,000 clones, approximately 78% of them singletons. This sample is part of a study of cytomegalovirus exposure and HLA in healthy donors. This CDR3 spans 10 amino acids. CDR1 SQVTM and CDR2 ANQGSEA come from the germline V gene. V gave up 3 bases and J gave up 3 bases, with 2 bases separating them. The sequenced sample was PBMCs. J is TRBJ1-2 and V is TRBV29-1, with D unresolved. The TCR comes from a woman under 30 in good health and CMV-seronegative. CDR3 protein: CSVDYYGYTF. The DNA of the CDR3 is TGCAGCGTTGACTACTATGGCTACACCTTC.